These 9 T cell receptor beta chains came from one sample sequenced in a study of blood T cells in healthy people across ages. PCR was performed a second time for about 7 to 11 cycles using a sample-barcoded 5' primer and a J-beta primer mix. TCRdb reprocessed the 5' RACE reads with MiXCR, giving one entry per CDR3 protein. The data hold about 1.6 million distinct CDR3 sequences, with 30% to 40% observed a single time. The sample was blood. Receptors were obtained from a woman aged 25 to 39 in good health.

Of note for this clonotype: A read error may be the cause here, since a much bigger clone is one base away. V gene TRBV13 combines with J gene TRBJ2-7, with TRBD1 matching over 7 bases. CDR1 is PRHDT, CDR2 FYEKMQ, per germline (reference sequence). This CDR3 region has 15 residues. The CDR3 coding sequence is TGTGCCGGCAGCGCTTCCACAGGGGATTCCTACGAGCAGTACTTC. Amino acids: CAGSASTGDSYEQYF.

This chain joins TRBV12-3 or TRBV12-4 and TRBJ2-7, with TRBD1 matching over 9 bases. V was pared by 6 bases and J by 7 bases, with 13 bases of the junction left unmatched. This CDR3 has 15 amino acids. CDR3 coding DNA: TGTGCCAGCAGCGCCGGGACAGGGTATGCAGCAGAGCAGTACTTC. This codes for CASSAGTGYAAEQYF.

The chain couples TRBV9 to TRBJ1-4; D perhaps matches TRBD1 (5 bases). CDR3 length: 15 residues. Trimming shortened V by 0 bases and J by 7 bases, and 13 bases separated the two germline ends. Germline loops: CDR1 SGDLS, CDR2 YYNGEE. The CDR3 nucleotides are TGTGCCAGCAGCGTAGCGGGGGGGTTAGGTGAAAAACTGTTTTTT. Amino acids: CASSVAGGLGEKLFF.

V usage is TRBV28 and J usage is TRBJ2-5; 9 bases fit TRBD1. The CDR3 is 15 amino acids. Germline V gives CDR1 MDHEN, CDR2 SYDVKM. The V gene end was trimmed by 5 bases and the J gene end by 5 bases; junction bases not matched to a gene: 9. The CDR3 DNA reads TGTGCCAGCAGTCGCTCGGGACAGGGAGGGGAGACCCAGTACTTC. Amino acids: CASSRSGQGGETQYF. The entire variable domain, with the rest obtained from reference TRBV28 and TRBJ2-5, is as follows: DVKVTQSSRYLVKRTGEKVFLECVQDMDHENMFWYRQDPGLGLRLIYFSYDVKMKEKGDIPEGYSVSREKKERFSLILESASTNQTSMYLCASSRSGQGGETQYFGPGTRLLVL.

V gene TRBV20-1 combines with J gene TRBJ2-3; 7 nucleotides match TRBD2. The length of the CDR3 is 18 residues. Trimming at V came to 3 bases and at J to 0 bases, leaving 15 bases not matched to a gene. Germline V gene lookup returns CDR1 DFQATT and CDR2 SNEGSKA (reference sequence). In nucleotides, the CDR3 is TGCAGTGCTAGTTATTACGCTAGCGGAGTTCATAGCACAGATACGCAGTATTTT. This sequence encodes CSASYYASGVHSTDTQYF.

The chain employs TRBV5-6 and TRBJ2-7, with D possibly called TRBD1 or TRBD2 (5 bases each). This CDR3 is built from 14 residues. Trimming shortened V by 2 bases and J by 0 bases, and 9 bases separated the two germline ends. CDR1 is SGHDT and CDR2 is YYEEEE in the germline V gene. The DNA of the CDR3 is TGTGCCAGCAGCTTTTATGGGGGCTCCTACGAGCAGTACTTC. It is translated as CASSFYGGSYEQYF.

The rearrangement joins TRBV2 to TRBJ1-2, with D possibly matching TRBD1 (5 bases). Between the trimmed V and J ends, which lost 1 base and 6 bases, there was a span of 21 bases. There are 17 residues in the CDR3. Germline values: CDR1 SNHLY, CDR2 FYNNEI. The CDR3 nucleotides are TGTGCCAGCAGTGAAGGCATCAGGGCAGCAACTATGGATGGCTACACCTTC. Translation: CASSEGIRAATMDGYTF.

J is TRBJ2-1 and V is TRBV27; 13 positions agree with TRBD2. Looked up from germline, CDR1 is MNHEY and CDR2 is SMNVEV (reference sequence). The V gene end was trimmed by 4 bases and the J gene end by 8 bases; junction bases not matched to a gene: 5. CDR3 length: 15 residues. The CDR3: CASSWTSGSGHEQFF. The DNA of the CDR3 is TGTGCCAGCAGTTGGACTAGCGGGAGCGGGCATGAGCAGTTCTTC.

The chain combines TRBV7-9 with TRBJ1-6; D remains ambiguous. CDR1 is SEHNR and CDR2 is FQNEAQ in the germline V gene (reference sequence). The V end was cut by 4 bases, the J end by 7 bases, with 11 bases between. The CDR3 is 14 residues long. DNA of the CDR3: TGTGCCAGCAGCTCGGCTAACCAGAATTCACCCCTCCACTTT. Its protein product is CASSSANQNSPLHF.